The following is a T cell receptor (beta chain) sequence with its context. This record belongs to a study of blood T cells in healthy people across ages. Those donating, healthy Caucasian individuals from Russia, were aged about 6 to 95. Per individual sample, total RNA of at least 5.5 micrograms was extracted. Sample-barcoded 5' priming and a J-beta primer mix drove a second PCR of roughly 7 to 11 cycles. Each CDR3 protein gets one entry after TCRdb re-called the 5' RACE reads with MiXCR. The sample holds about 800,000 distinct CDR3 sequences, roughly 25% seen once. CDR1 is SGHVS and CDR2 is FNYEAQ in the germline V gene. The CDR3 covers 14 residues. The same data also went into a second study, on T cells of mothers and their children. According to that study: Donation came from three healthy Caucasian mothers together with their six children. Sample barcodes and 2-4 random nucleotides were added by the M1S primer of the second PCR.

This TCR was recovered from a boy aged 5-17 years in good health. This chain links TRBV7-6 with TRBJ2-5, with D possibly TRBD1 on 5 matching bases. Near its end, the DNA agrees better with TRBJ2-1, so the J call may be wrong. Sequences were obtained from blood. The DNA for the CDR3 is TGTGCCAGCAGCTTAGCGGGGCTAGGGCGTGAGCAGTTCTTC. This translates into CASSLAGLGREQFF.